A selection of T cell receptor beta chains follows, all from one sample in a study of T-cell memory formation after mild COVID-19. TCRdb passed the 5' RACE reads through MiXCR, listing each CDR3 protein once. The table records over 300,000 distinct CDR3 sequences, 20% to 25% of them present only once. The specimen sequenced was PBMCs or a T cell subset sorted from them (not recorded which). These receptors originate from a man younger than 30 who had mild COVID-19 (a few samples of this study predate the infection). Cell type and time point are not known. Each CDR3 is given with its conserved first and last residue. Fields, in order: D gene, V gene, J gene, clone size, CDR3 protein, CDR3 DNA. The D gene is left open where the match is weak. Not all rows give a size; the values are once, few, many and, for expanded clones, a class.

d_gene: .
v_gene: TRBV4-2
j_gene: TRBJ2-1
abundance: .
CDR3aa: CASSQEVGAGEQFF
CDR3nt: TGTGCCAGCAGCCAAGAGGTGGGGGCCGGTGAGCAGTTCTTC

d_gene: .
v_gene: TRBV6-6
j_gene: TRBJ2-7
abundance: .
CDR3aa: CASSPRDYEQYF
CDR3nt: TGTGCCAGCAGTCCAAGAGACTACGAGCAGTACTTC

d_gene: TRBD1
v_gene: TRBV25-1
j_gene: TRBJ2-2
abundance: few
CDR3aa: CASRKQGNLNTGELFF
CDR3nt: TGTGCCAGCAGGAAACAGGGGAATCTAAACACCGGGGAGCTGTTTTTT

d_gene: TRBD1
v_gene: TRBV5-1
j_gene: TRBJ2-2
abundance: .
CDR3aa: CASSKTGGHTGELFF
CDR3nt: TGCGCCAGCAGCAAGACAGGGGGCCACACCGGGGAGCTGTTTTTT

d_gene: TRBD2
v_gene: TRBV5-1
j_gene: TRBJ2-1
abundance: few
CDR3aa: CASSPFPGGSYNEQFF
CDR3nt: TGCGCCAGCAGCCCCTTCCCGGGGGGGTCCTACAATGAGCAGTTCTTC

d_gene: TRBD1
v_gene: TRBV6-1
j_gene: TRBJ2-7
abundance: few
CDR3aa: CASSAATGSEQYF
CDR3nt: TGTGCCAGCAGTGCAGCGACAGGGTCCGAGCAGTACTTC

d_gene: TRBD1
v_gene: TRBV6-2/TRBV6-3
j_gene: TRBJ2-7
abundance: .
CDR3aa: CACDRGDFSYEQYF
CDR3nt: TGTGCCTGTGACAGGGGGGACTTCTCCTACGAGCAGTACTTC

d_gene: .
v_gene: TRBV7-6
j_gene: TRBJ1-4
abundance: .
CDR3aa: CASSWAHNEKLYF
CDR3nt: TGTGCCAGCAGCTGGGCCCATAATGAAAAACTGTATTTT

d_gene: .
v_gene: TRBV4-2
j_gene: TRBJ2-3
abundance: few
CDR3aa: CASSQGSSSTDTQYF
CDR3nt: TGTGCCAGCAGCCAAGGCTCCTCTAGCACAGATACGCAGTATTTT

d_gene: TRBD1
v_gene: TRBV11-2
j_gene: TRBJ1-6
abundance: .
CDR3aa: CASRAVQGINSPLHF
CDR3nt: TGTGCCAGCAGGGCGGTACAGGGGATTAATTCACCCCTCCACTTT

d_gene: TRBD1
v_gene: TRBV7-2
j_gene: TRBJ1-2
abundance: .
CDR3aa: CASSRDRGSGYTF
CDR3nt: TGTGCCAGCAGCCGGGACAGGGGGTCTGGCTACACCTTC

d_gene: .
v_gene: TRBV7-3
j_gene: TRBJ2-5
abundance: .
CDR3aa: CASSLRDPMSTQYF
CDR3nt: TGTGCCAGCAGCTTAAGGGACCCAATGTCCACCCAGTACTTC

d_gene: .
v_gene: TRBV7-2
j_gene: TRBJ1-5
abundance: few
CDR3aa: CASSLQENQPQHF
CDR3nt: TGTGCCAGCAGCTTACAGGAGAATCAGCCCCAGCATTTT

d_gene: .
v_gene: TRBV4-3
j_gene: TRBJ2-3
abundance: .
CDR3aa: CASSTNPTDTQYF
CDR3nt: TGCGCCAGCAGCACGAACCCCACAGATACGCAGTATTTT

d_gene: .
v_gene: TRBV12-3/TRBV12-4
j_gene: TRBJ2-5
abundance: few
CDR3aa: CASSERGSFGETQYF
CDR3nt: TGTGCCAGCAGCGAAAGGGGCAGTTTTGGCGAGACCCAGTACTTC

d_gene: TRBD1
v_gene: TRBV7-3
j_gene: TRBJ2-1
abundance: .
CDR3aa: CASSRAPDRGDEQFF
CDR3nt: TGTGCCAGCAGCCGGGCCCCAGACAGGGGCGACGAGCAGTTCTTC

d_gene: .
v_gene: TRBV2
j_gene: TRBJ2-2
abundance: .
CDR3aa: CASSENGGELFF
CDR3nt: TGTGCCAGCAGTGAAAATGGCGGGGAGCTGTTTTTT

d_gene: TRBD2
v_gene: TRBV20-1
j_gene: TRBJ2-5
abundance: .
CDR3aa: CSARPGLAGGWGKTQYF
CDR3nt: TGCAGTGCTAGACCAGGACTAGCGGGGGGTTGGGGAAAGACCCAGTACTTC

d_gene: TRBD1
v_gene: TRBV5-6
j_gene: TRBJ1-4
abundance: few
CDR3aa: CASSGAGTAEEKLFF
CDR3nt: TGTGCCAGCAGCGGCGCCGGGACAGCAGAAGAAAAACTGTTTTTT

d_gene: .
v_gene: TRBV27
j_gene: TRBJ2-3
abundance: few
CDR3aa: CASRRGSTDTQYF
CDR3nt: TGTGCCAGCAGGCGGGGAAGCACAGATACGCAGTATTTT

d_gene: .
v_gene: TRBV4-1
j_gene: TRBJ1-1
abundance: .
CDR3aa: CASSRGRARENTEAFF
CDR3nt: TGCGCCAGCAGCCGAGGACGGGCCAGAGAGAACACTGAAGCTTTCTTT

d_gene: TRBD2
v_gene: TRBV6-2/TRBV6-3
j_gene: TRBJ2-3
abundance: .
CDR3aa: CAVRLAGTDTQYF
CDR3nt: TGTGCCGTAAGACTAGCGGGCACAGATACGCAGTATTTT

d_gene: TRBD2
v_gene: TRBV4-2
j_gene: TRBJ2-1
abundance: .
CDR3aa: CASSQWGEGNEQFF
CDR3nt: TGTGCCAGCAGCCAGTGGGGGGAGGGCAATGAGCAGTTCTTC

d_gene: .
v_gene: TRBV30
j_gene: TRBJ2-2
abundance: once
CDR3aa: CAWSGQTTGELFF
CDR3nt: TGTGCCTGGAGTGGACAGACCACCGGGGAGCTGTTTTTT

d_gene: .
v_gene: TRBV4-3
j_gene: TRBJ2-3
abundance: .
CDR3aa: CASSQDWSDISTDTQYF
CDR3nt: TGCGCCAGCAGCCAAGATTGGTCAGACATCAGCACAGATACGCAGTATTTT

d_gene: .
v_gene: TRBV20-1
j_gene: TRBJ2-3
abundance: .
CDR3aa: CSASCSQNTDTQYF
CDR3nt: TGCAGTGCTAGCTGCTCGCAAAACACAGATACGCAGTATTTT

d_gene: .
v_gene: TRBV20-1
j_gene: TRBJ1-1
abundance: few
CDR3aa: CSARKFMNTEAFF
CDR3nt: TGCAGTGCTAGAAAGTTCATGAACACTGAAGCTTTCTTT

d_gene: TRBD1
v_gene: TRBV12-3/TRBV12-4
j_gene: TRBJ2-7
abundance: few
CDR3aa: CASSQQGNEQYF
CDR3nt: TGTGCCAGCAGTCAACAGGGGAACGAGCAGTACTTC

d_gene: .
v_gene: TRBV7-6
j_gene: TRBJ2-7
abundance: few
CDR3aa: CASSLAPGSRPYEQYF
CDR3nt: TGTGCCAGCAGCTTAGCGCCGGGTAGCCGGCCCTACGAGCAGTACTTC

d_gene: .
v_gene: TRBV7-2
j_gene: TRBJ1-2
abundance: .
CDR3aa: CASSKVVTGDYGYTF
CDR3nt: TGTGCCAGCAGTAAAGTTGTGACAGGAGACTATGGCTACACCTTC

d_gene: .
v_gene: TRBV5-1
j_gene: TRBJ1-1
abundance: .
CDR3aa: CASRPLGDTEAFF
CDR3nt: TGCGCCAGCCGTCCCCTGGGGGACACTGAAGCTTTCTTT

d_gene: .
v_gene: TRBV7-2
j_gene: TRBJ1-2
abundance: once
CDR3aa: CASSPRVLANYGYTF
CDR3nt: TGTGCCAGCAGCCCTCGGGTCCTAGCTAACTATGGCTACACCTTC

d_gene: .
v_gene: TRBV7-9
j_gene: TRBJ1-6
abundance: .
CDR3aa: CASSIRDGPLHF
CDR3nt: TGTGCCAGCAGTATCCGGGACGGACCCCTCCACTTT

d_gene: .
v_gene: TRBV5-4
j_gene: TRBJ2-6
abundance: few
CDR3aa: CASSLGGGSGANVLTF
CDR3nt: TGTGCCAGCAGCTTGGGAGGGGGCTCTGGGGCCAACGTCCTGACTTTC

d_gene: .
v_gene: TRBV7-3
j_gene: TRBJ2-5
abundance: .
CDR3aa: CASSFGVAETQYF
CDR3nt: TGTGCCAGCAGCTTTGGGGTAGCGGAGACCCAGTACTTC

d_gene: TRBD2
v_gene: TRBV10-3
j_gene: TRBJ2-1
abundance: few
CDR3aa: CAMSQGLLAGAVLSYNEQFF
CDR3nt: TGTGCCATGTCACAGGGGCTGCTAGCGGGGGCCGTTCTCTCCTACAATGAGCAGTTCTTC

d_gene: .
v_gene: TRBV7-2
j_gene: TRBJ1-5
abundance: few
CDR3aa: CASSSRDRGDQPQHF
CDR3nt: TGTGCCAGCAGCTCGAGAGATAGGGGGGATCAGCCCCAGCATTTT

d_gene: TRBD1
v_gene: TRBV5-1
j_gene: TRBJ2-6
abundance: .
CDR3aa: CASSLGGTGAAGANVLTF
CDR3nt: TGCGCCAGCAGCTTGGGTGGGACAGGGGCTGCAGGGGCCAACGTCCTGACTTTC

d_gene: TRBD1
v_gene: TRBV12-3/TRBV12-4
j_gene: TRBJ2-7
abundance: .
CDR3aa: CASMGQDQYEQYF
CDR3nt: TGTGCCAGCATGGGACAGGACCAATACGAGCAGTACTTC

d_gene: .
v_gene: TRBV7-2
j_gene: TRBJ1-5
abundance: few
CDR3aa: CASSNTRDPYQPQHF
CDR3nt: TGTGCCAGCAGCAATACCAGGGATCCCTATCAACCCCAGCATTTT

d_gene: TRBD2
v_gene: TRBV7-3
j_gene: TRBJ2-3
abundance: .
CDR3aa: CASSLSGGGAGDTQYF
CDR3nt: TGTGCCAGCAGCTTAAGTGGCGGGGGGGCCGGAGATACGCAGTATTTT

d_gene: .
v_gene: TRBV7-9
j_gene: TRBJ1-6
abundance: .
CDR3aa: CASRPLDFSPLHF
CDR3nt: TGTGCCAGCAGGCCACTCGACTTCTCACCCCTCCACTTT

d_gene: .
v_gene: TRBV4-1
j_gene: TRBJ2-5
abundance: few
CDR3aa: CASSQGTAETQYF
CDR3nt: TGCGCCAGCAGCCAAGGTACGGCAGAGACCCAGTACTTC

d_gene: TRBD2
v_gene: TRBV9
j_gene: TRBJ2-5
abundance: .
CDR3aa: CASSEPTSGGAQETQYF
CDR3nt: TGTGCCAGCAGCGAACCGACAAGCGGGGGGGCTCAAGAGACCCAGTACTTC